This T cell receptor beta chain originates from a study of blood T cell repertoires in COVID-19. In the study overall: In each case, the material was cDNA or gDNA derived from T cells, B-cell-depleted T cells, or PBMCs.

Produced via immunoSEQ multiplex PCR; TCRdb's table is partial and in-frame only. Counted here are about 190,000 clones, approximately 84% occurring once; the ten biggest clones make up approximately 3%. The CDR3 has 20 residues. J gave up 3 bases and V 2 bases, and 18 bases lay outside the gene matches. The germline gives CDR1 MNHNS, CDR2 SASEGT. The study recruited people aged roughly 18 to 95 years across roughly 23 US areas. This receptor was obtained from a woman aged 25 to 39 who had recovered from COVID-19. The chain employs TRBV6-1 and TRBJ1-2, with 10 bases aligning to TRBD1. The specimen was PBMCs or T cells enriched from blood (not recorded which). The CDR3 coding sequence is TGTGCCAGCAGTGAATATAGGGCCGGGACAGGGGTACGAAGTTACTATGGCTACACCTTC. It translates to CASSEYRAGTGVRSYYGYTF.